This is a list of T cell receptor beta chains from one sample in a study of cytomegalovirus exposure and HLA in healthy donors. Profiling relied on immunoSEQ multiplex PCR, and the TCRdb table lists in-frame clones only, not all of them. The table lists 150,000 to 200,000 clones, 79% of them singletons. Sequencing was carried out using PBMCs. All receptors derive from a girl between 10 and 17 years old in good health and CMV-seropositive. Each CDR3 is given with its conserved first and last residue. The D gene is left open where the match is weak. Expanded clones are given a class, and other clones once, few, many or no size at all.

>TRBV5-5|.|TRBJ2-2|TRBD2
CASSLKASGADTGELFF
TGTGCCAGCAGCTTGAAGGCCAGCGGGGCCGACACCGGGGAGCTGTTTTTT
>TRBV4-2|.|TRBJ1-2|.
CASSQDRGGNNYGYTF
TGTGCCAGCAGCCAAGATCGGGGGGGCAATAACTATGGCTACACCTTC
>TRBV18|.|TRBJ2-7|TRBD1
CASSPRDRVFSYEQYF
TGTGCCAGCTCACCACGGGACAGGGTTTTCTCCTACGAGCAGTACTTC
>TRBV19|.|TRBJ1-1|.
CASSKQVFNTEAFF
TGTGCCAGTAGTAAACAGGTTTTCAACACTGAAGCTTTCTTT
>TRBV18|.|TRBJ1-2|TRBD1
CASSPAGGARVHYGYTF
TGTGCCAGCTCACCTGCAGGGGGCGCAAGGGTTCACTATGGCTACACCTTC
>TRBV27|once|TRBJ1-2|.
CASSFGLGVNYGYTF
TGTGCCAGCAGTTTCGGTTTAGGGGTGAACTATGGCTACACCTTC
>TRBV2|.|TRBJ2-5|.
CASNTRLREPQETQYF
TGTGCCAGCAACACACGACTGCGCGAACCCCAAGAGACCCAGTACTTC
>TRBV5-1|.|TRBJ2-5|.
CASSLTGYPQETQYF
TGCGCCAGCAGCTTAACAGGGTATCCTCAAGAGACCCAGTACTTC
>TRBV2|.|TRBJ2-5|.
CAPGGSDVAETQYF
TGTGCCCCAGGGGGGTCAGACGTCGCGGAGACCCAGTACTTC
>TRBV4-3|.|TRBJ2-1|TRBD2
CASSQDPEPGGEQFF
TGCGCCAGCAGCCAAGATCCCGAGCCGGGGGGTGAGCAGTTCTTC
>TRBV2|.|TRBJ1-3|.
CASSGQAFSGNTIYF
TGTGCCAGCAGTGGACAGGCCTTCTCTGGAAACACCATATATTTT
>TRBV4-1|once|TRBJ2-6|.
CASSQVSGVGSSGANVLTF
TGCGCCAGCAGCCAAGTGTCGGGGGTCGGATCCTCTGGGGCCAACGTCCTGACTTTC
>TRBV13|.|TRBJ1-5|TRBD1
CASSSRQGANQPQHF
TGTGCCAGCAGCTCCCGACAGGGGGCCAATCAGCCCCAGCATTTT
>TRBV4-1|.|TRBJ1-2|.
CASSQEVRTGMSPGGYTF
TGCGCCAGCAGCCAAGAGGTTCGGACCGGAATGTCGCCGGGAGGCTACACCTTC
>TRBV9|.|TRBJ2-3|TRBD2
CASSVAGGAHDTQYF
TGTGCCAGCAGCGTAGCGGGGGGGGCACACGATACGCAGTATTTT
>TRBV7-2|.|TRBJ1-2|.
CASSYHTGRGYTF
TGTGCCAGCAGTTACCACACAGGGAGAGGCTACACCTTC
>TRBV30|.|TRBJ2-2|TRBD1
CAWSPGQGNTGELFF
TGTGCCTGGAGTCCGGGACAGGGGAACACCGGGGAGCTGTTTTTT
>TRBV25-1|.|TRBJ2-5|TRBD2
CASSEFGGGETQYF
TGTGCCAGCAGTGAATTCGGGGGGGGAGAGACCCAGTACTTC
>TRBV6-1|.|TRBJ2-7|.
CASSQGQHYEQYF
TGTGCCAGCAGCCAAGGACAGCACTACGAGCAGTACTTC
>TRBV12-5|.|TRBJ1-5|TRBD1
CASGLERPKGALGSFPQHF
TGTGCTAGTGGTTTGGAAAGGCCCAAGGGGGCCTTGGGGTCGTTTCCCCAGCATTTT
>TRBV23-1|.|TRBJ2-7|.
CASSQSPGPSSYEQYF
TGCGCCAGCAGTCAATCCCCAGGGCCAAGCTCCTACGAGCAGTACTTC
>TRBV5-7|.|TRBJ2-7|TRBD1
CASSFTGGAIYEQYF
TGTGCCAGCAGCTTTACAGGGGGCGCGATATACGAGCAGTACTTC
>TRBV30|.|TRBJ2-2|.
CAWLGRRGPGELFF
TGTGCCTGGCTAGGGCGCAGGGGACCCGGGGAGCTGTTTTTT
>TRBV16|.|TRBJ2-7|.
CASSQKGENPHYEQYF
TGTGCCAGCAGCCAAAAAGGGGAAAATCCCCACTACGAGCAGTACTTC
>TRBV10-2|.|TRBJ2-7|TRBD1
CASSGAGTGTSSFRVRSYEQYF
TGCGCCAGCAGTGGGGCCGGGACAGGGACGAGTTCGTTTCGAGTGAGGTCCTACGAGCAGTACTTC
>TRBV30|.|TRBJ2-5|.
CAWSAPPRTQYF
TGTGCCTGGAGTGCCCCCCCTCGGACCCAGTACTTC
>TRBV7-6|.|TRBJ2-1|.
CASSLAGQTSYNEQFF
TGTGCCAGCAGCTTAGCGGGGCAGACCTCCTACAATGAGCAGTTCTTC
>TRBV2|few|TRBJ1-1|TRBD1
CASSGDRGNTEAFF
TGTGCCAGCAGTGGGGACAGGGGGAACACTGAAGCTTTCTTT
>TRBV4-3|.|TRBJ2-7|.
CASSQDLGEGVFMLRSSYEQYF
TGCGCCAGCAGCCAAGATTTGGGAGAGGGAGTGTTCATGCTAAGGAGCTCCTACGAGCAGTACTTC
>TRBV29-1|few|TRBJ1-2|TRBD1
CSVLQDRGLKGYTF
TGCAGCGTCCTCCAGGACAGGGGGCTAAAGGGCTACACCTTC
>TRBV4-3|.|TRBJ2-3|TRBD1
CASKGDRGSDTQYF
TGCGCCAGCAAAGGGGACAGGGGGTCAGATACGCAGTATTTT
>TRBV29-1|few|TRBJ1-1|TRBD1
CSHRGLPTEAFF
TGCAGCCACAGGGGGCTTCCCACTGAAGCTTTCTTT
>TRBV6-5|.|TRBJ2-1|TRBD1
CASSYYYQTGEQFF
TGTGCCAGCAGTTACTACTACCAGACAGGGGAGCAGTTCTTC
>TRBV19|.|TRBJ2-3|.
CASRGSTDTQYF
TGTGCCAGTAGGGGCAGCACAGATACGCAGTATTTT
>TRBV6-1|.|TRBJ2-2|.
CASRRTVNTGELFF
TGTGCCAGCAGACGGACAGTTAACACCGGGGAGCTGTTTTTT
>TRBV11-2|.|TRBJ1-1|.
CASSLGQGNTEAFF
TGTGCCAGCAGCTTAGGTCAGGGGAACACTGAAGCTTTCTTT
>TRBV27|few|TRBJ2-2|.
CASSLSGENTGELFF
TGTGCCAGCAGTTTATCAGGGGAGAACACCGGGGAGCTGTTTTTT
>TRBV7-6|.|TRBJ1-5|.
CASSLTSPQGGQPQHF
TGTGCCAGCAGCCTCACCTCCCCCCAAGGAGGGCAGCCCCAGCATTTT
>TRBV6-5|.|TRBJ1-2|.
CASRGRGGYTF
TGTGCCAGCAGAGGAAGGGGCGGCTACACCTTC
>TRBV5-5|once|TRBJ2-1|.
CASSPYTGDLPPFF
TGTGCCAGCAGCCCATACACCGGAGACCTACCCCCGTTCTTC
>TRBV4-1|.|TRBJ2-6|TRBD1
CASSPEGAHFLSGANVLTF
TGCGCCAGCAGCCCTGAGGGGGCCCACTTCTTATCTGGGGCCAACGTCCTGACTTTC
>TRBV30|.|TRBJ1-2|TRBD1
CAWETGGNGYTF
TGTGCCTGGGAAACAGGGGGAAATGGCTACACCTTC
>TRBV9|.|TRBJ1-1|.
CASSVGSQGNTEAFF
TGTGCCAGCAGCGTAGGGTCCCAGGGGAACACTGAAGCTTTCTTT
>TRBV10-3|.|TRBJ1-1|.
CAIKATGTADWRDTEAFF
TGTGCCATCAAGGCAACCGGGACTGCCGACTGGCGGGACACTGAAGCTTTCTTT
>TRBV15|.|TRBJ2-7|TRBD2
CATSRGRGLAGANYEQYF
TGTGCCACCAGCAGAGGGCGAGGACTAGCGGGGGCTAACTACGAGCAGTACTTC
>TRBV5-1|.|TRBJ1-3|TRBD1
CASKGGSEGNTIYF
TGCGCCAGCAAAGGGGGCAGCGAGGGAAACACCATATATTTT
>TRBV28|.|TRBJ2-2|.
CASLGSRNTGELFF
TGTGCCAGCCTTGGTAGCCGGAACACCGGGGAGCTGTTTTTT
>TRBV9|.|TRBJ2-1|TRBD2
CASSVPEGSGGFYNEQFF
TGTGCCAGCAGCGTGCCCGAAGGAAGCGGGGGTTTTTACAATGAGCAGTTCTTC
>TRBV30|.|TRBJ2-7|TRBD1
CAWSGTGAGYEQYF
TGTGCCTGGAGTGGGACAGGGGCCGGCTACGAGCAGTACTTC
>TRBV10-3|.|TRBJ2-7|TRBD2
CAISASGPYEQYF
TGTGCCATCAGTGCTAGCGGGCCCTACGAGCAGTACTTC
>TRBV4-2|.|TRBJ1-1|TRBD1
CASSLGGPDTEAFF
TGTGCCAGCAGCCTAGGGGGCCCTGACACTGAAGCTTTCTTT
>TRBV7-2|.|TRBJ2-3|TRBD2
CASSLELAGRTDTQYF
TGTGCCAGCAGCTTAGAATTAGCGGGGCGGACAGATACGCAGTATTTT
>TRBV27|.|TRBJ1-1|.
CASSRQGRLAGEAFF
TGTGCCTCCAGTCGGCAGGGGCGCTTAGCTGGCGAAGCTTTCTTT
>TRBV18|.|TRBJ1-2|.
CASSQGKDYGYTF
TGTGCCAGCTCACAGGGGAAGGACTATGGCTACACCTTC